A selection of T cell receptor beta chains follows, all from one sample in a study of blood T cell repertoires in COVID-19. Produced via immunoSEQ multiplex PCR; TCRdb's table is partial and in-frame only. The table shows 130,000 or so clones, with approximately 80% occurring only once. The sequenced material came from peripheral blood. The receptors stem from a woman in her sixties or seventies with active or convalescent COVID-19. Both conserved end residues are part of each CDR3. D genes are given only for firm matches. Size is stated for part of the rows, as once, few or many counts, or as a class when the clone is expanded.

abundance,j_gene,v_gene,d_gene,CDR3nt,CDR3aa
.,TRBJ2-2,TRBV7-9,.,TGTGCCAGCAGCCACCGGGGGACCGGGGAGCTGTTTTTT,CASSHRGTGELFF
.,TRBJ1-1,TRBV20-1,.,TGCAGTGCTACTACAGGCGGGGGAGCTTTCTTT,CSATTGGGAFF
few,TRBJ1-2,TRBV5-4,.,TGTGCCAGCAGCTTGCAGGGGACGCTTCGGAACTATGGCTACACCTTC,CASSLQGTLRNYGYTF
.,TRBJ1-2,TRBV20-1,TRBD1,TGCAGTGCTAGTGCCGGGACAGTTGGGAGTGGCTACACCTTC,CSASAGTVGSGYTF
.,TRBJ2-1,TRBV28,TRBD2,TGTGCCAGCAGTTTCCCGGGGGGGCTGCTTTACGAGCAGTTCTTC,CASSFPGGLLYEQFF
few,TRBJ1-5,TRBV6-5,.,TGTGCCAGCAGCCACGCCGGGGACAATCAGCCCCAGCATTTT,CASSHAGDNQPQHF
.,TRBJ1-1,TRBV4-2,.,TGTGCCAGCAGCCACGGGGGAAGGACTGAAGCTTTCTTT,CASSHGGRTEAFF
.,TRBJ2-1,TRBV7-9,.,TGTGCCAGCAGCTTACGGGGGGCTGACTACAATGAGCAGTTCTTC,CASSLRGADYNEQFF
.,TRBJ2-7,TRBV6-6,.,TGTGCCAGCAAACCGACTTTCCTCTCCTACGAGCAGTACTTC,CASKPTFLSYEQYF
.,TRBJ1-2,TRBV10-3,.,TGTGCCATCACAGGGGCCCTTAACTATGGCTACACCTTC,CAITGALNYGYTF
.,TRBJ1-5,TRBV28,.,TGTGCCAGCAGTTTGGGAAGGCTTGGGGCGAGCAATCAGCCCCAGCATTTT,CASSLGRLGASNQPQHF
.,TRBJ2-1,TRBV6-2/TRBV6-3,TRBD2,TGTGCCAGCAGTTACTCGAGAACGGGAGGGAATGAGCAGTTCTTC,CASSYSRTGGNEQFF
.,TRBJ2-1,TRBV30,.,TGTGCCTGGATAGCGGAGTACAATGAGCAGTTCTTC,CAWIAEYNEQFF
few,TRBJ1-5,TRBV6-6,.,TGTGCCAGCAGTTCCCGAGGTCAGCCCCAGCATTTT,CASSSRGQPQHF
once,TRBJ2-3,TRBV5-1,.,TGCGCCAGCAGCTTGCTCGGGGATACGCAGTATTTT,CASSLLGDTQYF
.,TRBJ2-2,TRBV7-9,.,TGTGCCAGCAGCGATTACAGGGCCGGGGAGCTGTTTTTT,CASSDYRAGELFF
.,TRBJ1-1,TRBV28,.,TGTGCCAGCAGTTTATTGGGCAGCAATGAAGCTTTCTTT,CASSLLGSNEAFF
once,TRBJ2-2,TRBV11-3,TRBD1,TGTGCCAGCAGCCCTGGGACAGGGGTCACCGGGGAGCTGTTTTTT,CASSPGTGVTGELFF
.,TRBJ2-2,TRBV14,TRBD2,TGTGCCAGCAGCCCCCTCTTGGGCGGGGGGGCCGCCGGGGAGCTGTTTTTT,CASSPLLGGGAAGELFF
.,TRBJ2-5,TRBV5-1,TRBD2,TGCGCCAGCAGCATGGGACTAGCGGGGGGAGAGACCCAGTACTTC,CASSMGLAGGETQYF
few,TRBJ2-1,TRBV20-1,TRBD2,TGCAGTGCTAGTGGGTCTAGCGGGGCCTACAATGAGCAGTTCTTC,CSASGSSGAYNEQFF
.,TRBJ2-7,TRBV27,TRBD1,TGTGCCAGCAGGGGGACAGGGATAGGCTACGAGCAGTACTTC,CASRGTGIGYEQYF
.,TRBJ2-3,TRBV11-3,TRBD2,TGTGCCAGCAGCCCCGGAGGCTGGGGGACTAGCGCAGATACGCAGTATTTT,CASSPGGWGTSADTQYF
.,TRBJ1-4,TRBV15,.,TGTGCCACCAGCAGAGGTCTACCGGGGGGAGGAGAAAAACTGTTTTTT,CATSRGLPGGGEKLFF
few,TRBJ2-1,TRBV18,TRBD1,TGTGCCAGCTCACCTTCGGGACAGGGAAGTAATGAGCAGTTCTTC,CASSPSGQGSNEQFF
.,TRBJ1-6,TRBV4-1,.,TGCGCCAGCAGCCACGCTTATGAGTCAAGTTCACCCCTCCACTTT,CASSHAYESSSPLHF
.,TRBJ1-2,TRBV28,.,TGTGCCAGCAGTTTAACCCCCGGGGGGAACTATGGCTACACCTTC,CASSLTPGGNYGYTF
.,TRBJ1-2,TRBV27,.,TGTGCCAGCAGTTTGAAGCAGGGACTTAACTATGGCTACACCTTC,CASSLKQGLNYGYTF
.,TRBJ2-5,TRBV10-3,.,TGTGCCACAGCCCTGTCGACAGCACAAGAGACCCAGTACTTC,CATALSTAQETQYF
.,TRBJ1-1,TRBV24-1,.,TGTGCCACCAGTGATTCTAAGGGTGGGAGGGCTTTCTTT,CATSDSKGGRAFF
.,TRBJ1-1,TRBV11-3,.,TGTGCCAGCAGCACTGGGAGGGTGATCTTT,CASSTGRVIF
.,TRBJ1-1,TRBV4-2,TRBD1,TGTGCCAGCAGCCTCCGGGACAGGGTGACCACTGAAGCTTTCTTT,CASSLRDRVTTEAFF
.,TRBJ1-1,TRBV28,.,TGTGCCACCCGGGAGCCAACAGCCGAAGCTTTCTTT,CATREPTAEAFF
few,TRBJ1-1,TRBV19,.,TGTGCCAGTAGGGAGACTGTGAACACTGAAGCTTTCTTT,CASRETVNTEAFF
.,TRBJ2-7,TRBV24-1,TRBD2,TGTGCCACCAGTACCGGGAGGCTGAACGAGCAGTACTTC,CATSTGRLNEQYF
.,TRBJ1-2,TRBV14,.,TGTGCCAGCAGCGGGGACTTCTATGGCTACACCTTC,CASSGDFYGYTF
few,TRBJ2-4,TRBV5-6,TRBD1,TGTGCCAGCAGCGGACAGGGGGAACTAAACATTCAGTACTTC,CASSGQGELNIQYF
.,TRBJ2-5,TRBV29-1,TRBD1,TGCAGCGCCCTGACAGGGGCAGGCGAGACCCAGTACTTC,CSALTGAGETQYF
.,TRBJ1-6,TRBV27,.,TGTGCCAGCAAGGGTGTGGCCGGGGGTTCACCCCTCCACTTT,CASKGVAGGSPLHF
.,TRBJ1-1,TRBV6-5,.,TGTGCCAGCAGTTACTCCCGAGGGATGAACACTGAAGCTTTCTTT,CASSYSRGMNTEAFF
.,TRBJ1-3,TRBV9,TRBD1,TGTGCCAGCAGCCTCACCTCAACAGGGGGCATTGGAAACACCATATATTTT,CASSLTSTGGIGNTIYF
.,TRBJ2-1,TRBV11-3,.,TGTGCCAGCAGCTTAGGTGGCAGGGGGGACGAGCAGTTCTTC,CASSLGGRGDEQFF
.,TRBJ2-5,TRBV5-1,TRBD2,TGCGCCAGCAGCTTGGGGGATGGACTAGGAGAGACCCAGTACTTC,CASSLGDGLGETQYF
.,TRBJ2-3,TRBV18,TRBD1,TGTGCCAGCTCAGCCCGGGACAGGGCCCCAGTGGGCACAGATACGCAGTATTTT,CASSARDRAPVGTDTQYF
.,TRBJ1-2,TRBV12-5,.,TGTGCTAGTGGACCTAGTTACCGTCGGCCAGGCTACACCTTC,CASGPSYRRPGYTF
.,TRBJ2-1,TRBV4-1,TRBD2,TGCGCCAGCAGGACCGAAGCGGGAGGGCTTGGTGAGCAGTTCTTC,CASRTEAGGLGEQFF
.,TRBJ2-5,TRBV24-1,.,TGTGCCACCAGTGACTCGACGACTGAACCGCAAGAGACCCAGTACTTC,CATSDSTTEPQETQYF
.,TRBJ2-1,TRBV27,TRBD1,TGTGCCTCCAGGAGAGACAGGGAGACCTACAATGAGCAGTTCTTC,CASRRDRETYNEQFF
.,TRBJ2-1,TRBV9,.,TGTGCCAGCAGCGAGAATAGCGCCTACTCCTACAATGAGCAGTTCTTC,CASSENSAYSYNEQFF
.,TRBJ1-1,TRBV10-2,TRBD1,TGCGCCAGCAGTGTTGGACAGGGAGAAGCTTTCTTT,CASSVGQGEAFF
.,TRBJ2-5,TRBV9,TRBD2,TGTGCCAGCAGCGAGACACTCGCGGGGGGGAGGGCCCAGTACTTC,CASSETLAGGRAQYF
.,TRBJ2-3,TRBV7-2,.,TGTGCCAGCAGCTCCGTCGGCGGGGGCACAGATACGCAGTATTTT,CASSSVGGGTDTQYF
.,TRBJ2-1,TRBV19,.,TGTGCCAGTCAGTACAGGGCCTACAATGAGCAGTTCTTC,CASQYRAYNEQFF
.,TRBJ1-2,TRBV29-1,TRBD1,TGCAGCGTCCGCCGGACAGGGGGGGATGGCTACACCTTC,CSVRRTGGDGYTF
.,TRBJ2-3,TRBV14,TRBD2,TGTGCCAGCAGCCTGTTAGCGGGAGCGGTGGATACGCAGTATTTT,CASSLLAGAVDTQYF
.,TRBJ2-1,TRBV19,.,TGTGCCAGTAGTGGGAGGTCGCGACCCCTGCGCGATGAGCAGTTCTTC,CASSGRSRPLRDEQFF
.,TRBJ2-2,TRBV4-2,.,TGTGCCAGCAGCCAAGCGGGGGCCGGGGAGCTGTTTTTT,CASSQAGAGELFF
.,TRBJ1-3,TRBV7-9,.,TGTGCCAGCAGTCCCCCGGACTCTTATTCCTCTGGAAACACCATATATTTT,CASSPPDSYSSGNTIYF
.,TRBJ2-5,TRBV5-4,.,TGTGCCAGCAGCTTGGAAGGAGATCAAGAGACCCAGTACTTC,CASSLEGDQETQYF
.,TRBJ2-1,TRBV24-1,TRBD2,TGTGCCACCAGTGATCAGAGCGGGGGGGTCCTTAATGAGCAGTTCTTC,CATSDQSGGVLNEQFF